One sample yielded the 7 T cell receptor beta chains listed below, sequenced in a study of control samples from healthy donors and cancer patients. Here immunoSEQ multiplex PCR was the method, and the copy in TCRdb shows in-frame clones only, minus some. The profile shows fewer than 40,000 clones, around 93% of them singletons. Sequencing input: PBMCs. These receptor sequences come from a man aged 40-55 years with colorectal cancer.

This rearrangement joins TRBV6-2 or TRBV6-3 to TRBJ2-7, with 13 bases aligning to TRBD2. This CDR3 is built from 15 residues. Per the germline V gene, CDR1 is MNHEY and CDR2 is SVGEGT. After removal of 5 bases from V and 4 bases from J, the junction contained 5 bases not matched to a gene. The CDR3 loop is CASSPTSGGRYEQYF. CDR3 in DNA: TGTGCCAGCAGTCCGACTAGCGGGGGGAGATACGAGCAGTACTTC.

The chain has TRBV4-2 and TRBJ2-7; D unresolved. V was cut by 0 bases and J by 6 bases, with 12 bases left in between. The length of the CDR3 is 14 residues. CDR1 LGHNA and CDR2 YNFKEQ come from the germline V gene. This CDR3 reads CASSQDLARGEQYF. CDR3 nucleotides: TGTGCCAGCAGCCAAGATCTCGCCCGCGGCGAGCAGTACTTC.

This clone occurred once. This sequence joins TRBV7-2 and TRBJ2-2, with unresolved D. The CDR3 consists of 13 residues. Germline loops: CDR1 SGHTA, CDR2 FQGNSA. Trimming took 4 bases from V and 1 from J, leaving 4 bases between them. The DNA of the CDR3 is TGTGCCAGCAGCTCGATGAACACCGGGGAGCTGTTTTTT. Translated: CASSSMNTGELFF. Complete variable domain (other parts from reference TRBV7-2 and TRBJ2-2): GAGVSQSPSNKVTEKGKDVELRCDPISGHTALYWYRQSLGQGLEFLIYFQGNSAPDKSGLPSDRFSAERTGGSVSTLTIQRTQQEDSAVYLCASSSMNTGELFFGEGSRLTVL.

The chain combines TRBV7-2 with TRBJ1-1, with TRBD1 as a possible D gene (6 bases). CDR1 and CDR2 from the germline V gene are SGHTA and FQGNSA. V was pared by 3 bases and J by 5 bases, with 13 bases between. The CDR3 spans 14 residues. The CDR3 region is CASSFGGGLTEAFF. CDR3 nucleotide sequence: TGTGCCAGCAGCTTCGGGGGCGGGTTGACTGAAGCTTTCTTT.

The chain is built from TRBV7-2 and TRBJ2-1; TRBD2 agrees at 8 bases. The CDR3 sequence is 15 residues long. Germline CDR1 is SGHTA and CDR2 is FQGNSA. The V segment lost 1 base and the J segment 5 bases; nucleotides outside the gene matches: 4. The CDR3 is CASSLGSGGHNEQFF. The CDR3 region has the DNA TGTGCCAGCAGCTTAGGAAGCGGGGGCCACAATGAGCAGTTCTTC.

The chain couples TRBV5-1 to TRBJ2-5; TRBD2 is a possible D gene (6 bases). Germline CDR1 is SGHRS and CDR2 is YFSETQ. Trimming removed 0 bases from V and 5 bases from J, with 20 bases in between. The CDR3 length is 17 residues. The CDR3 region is CASSLGSGKRGGETQYF. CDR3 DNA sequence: TGCGCCAGCAGCTTGGGTAGCGGCAAAAGGGGCGGGGAGACCCAGTACTTC.

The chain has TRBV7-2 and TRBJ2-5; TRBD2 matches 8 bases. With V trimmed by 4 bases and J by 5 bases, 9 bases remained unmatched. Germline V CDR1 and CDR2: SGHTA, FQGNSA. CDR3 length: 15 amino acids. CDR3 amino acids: CASSSAGGGFETQYF. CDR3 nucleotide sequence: TGTGCCAGCAGCTCCGCTGGCGGGGGGTTTGAGACCCAGTACTTC. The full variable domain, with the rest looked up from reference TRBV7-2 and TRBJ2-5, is GAGVSQSPSNKVTEKGKDVELRCDPISGHTALYWYRQSLGQGLEFLIYFQGNSAPDKSGLPSDRFSAERTGGSVSTLTIQRTQQEDSAVYLCASSSAGGGFETQYFGPGTRLLVL.